The 31 T cell receptor beta chains in this list originate from one sample, sequenced in a study of blood T cell repertoires in COVID-19. Method: immunoSEQ multiplex PCR; TCRdb's copy keeps in-frame clones and lacks some. The sample carries over 150,000 clones, around 79% recorded once. Sequencing was carried out using peripheral blood. The receptors here all came from an elderly man with acute or convalescent COVID-19.

The chain is built from TRBV11-2 and TRBJ1-2; the D gene is possibly TRBD1 (6 bases). V gave up 5 bases and J gave up 7 bases, with 11 bases separating them. Per the germline V gene, CDR1 is SGHAT and CDR2 is FQNNGV. The CDR3 is 12 residues long. The CDR3 bases are TGTGCCAGCAGCGGGGGCTTGCGTGGCTACACCTTC. Its protein product is CASSGGLRGYTF.

The chain joins TRBV28 to TRBJ2-7; maybe TRBD2 (5 bases). Germline CDR1 is MDHEN and CDR2 is SYDVKM. The CDR3 covers 15 residues. Trimming left V 4 bases short and J 4 bases short, with 17 bases between. The CDR3 region is CASSSMGRSGYEQYV. In DNA, the CDR3 is TGTGCCAGCAGTTCTATGGGCCGCTCGGGATACGAGCAGTACGTC.

Note on this clone: Being one base from a much bigger clone, this may be a read error. This chain links TRBV6-5 with TRBJ2-3, with D unclear. The germline gives CDR1 MNHEY, CDR2 SVGAGI. The CDR3 covers 11 residues. The V end was cut by 4 bases, the J end by 4 bases, with 3 bases between. CDR3 sequence: CASSSSDTQYF. CDR3 in DNA: TGTGCCAGCAGTTCCTCAGATACGCAGTATTTT.

This clone was counted a single time. V usage is TRBV30 and J usage is TRBJ1-1, with 8 bases lining up with TRBD1. Germline V gene data show CDR1 as GTSNPN and CDR2 as SVGIG (reference sequence). V lost 2 bases and J lost 4; bases outside the gene matches: 3. The CDR3 is made up of 13 amino acids. The CDR3 spells CAWSTTGGTEAFF. The CDR3 DNA reads TGTGCCTGGAGTACCACAGGGGGCACTGAAGCTTTCTTT.

The chain employs TRBV9 and TRBJ2-3, with D perhaps matching TRBD2 (5 bases). The V end lost 1 base, the J end lost 6 bases, and 12 bases lay between the germline ends. The CDR3 spans 14 residues. CDR1 SGDLS and CDR2 YYNGEE come from the germline V gene. In DNA form, the CDR3 reads TGTGCCAGCAGCGTAAGGAGCGGCCCGGATACGCAGTATTTT. Translating gives CASSVRSGPDTQYF.

This clone was counted between two and nine times. The chain links TRBV23-1 to TRBJ1-2; D ambiguous. TRBV23-1 is placed among ORFs of uncertain function. The CDR3 contains 17 residues. The V and J ends lost 2 bases and 7 bases respectively, with 23 bases between them. CDR3 bases: TGCGCCAGCAGTCAAGGGGAGACTATGAGACCAGCCCTTGGCTACACCTTC. Its translation: CASSQGETMRPALGYTF.

J is TRBJ1-3 and V is TRBV18, with 7 bases matching TRBD1. V was clipped by 2 bases and J by 0 bases; unmatched bases: 1. CDR3 length: 15 residues. CDR1 is KGHSH and CDR2 is LQKENI in the germline V gene. The CDR3 reads CASSPGDSSGNTIYF. In nucleotides, the CDR3 is TGTGCCAGCTCACCAGGGGACAGCTCTGGAAACACCATATATTTT.

This rearrangement joins TRBV10-1 to TRBJ1-1; D is ambiguous. CDR3 length: 15 residues. Germline V gives CDR1 WNHNN, CDR2 SYGVQD (reference sequence). Trimming removed 0 bases at V and 0 bases at J, with 8 bases between. The chain's CDR3 is CASSESAGMNTEAFF. The CDR3 nucleotides are TGCGCCAGCAGTGAGTCTGCGGGGATGAACACTGAAGCTTTCTTT.

V is TRBV3-1 (or the pseudogene TRBV3-2) and J is TRBJ1-1; a weak D match, TRBD1 (6 bases). CDR3 length equals 13 residues. The V gene lost 2 bases and the J gene lost 4 bases, with 8 bases spanning the gap. Per germline, CDR1 LGHDT and CDR2 YNNKEL (reference sequence). CDR3 nucleotides: TGTGCCAGCAGCCAAAGCAGGGGCACTGAAGCTTTCTTT. Its protein is CASSQSRGTEAFF.

The chain couples TRBV20-1 to TRBJ2-3; TRBD2 aligns across 8 bases. Germline CDR1 is DFQATT and CDR2 is SNEGSKA (reference sequence). The CDR3 contains 14 residues. J lost 3 bases, V lost 3 bases, and 5 bases had no gene match. The CDR3 region is CSASGTRRTDTQYF. DNA for the CDR3: TGCAGTGCTAGTGGGACTAGGAGGACAGATACGCAGTATTTT.

The chain employs TRBV7-2 and TRBJ1-5, with D tentatively TRBD1 (5 bases). V was pared by 5 bases and J by 2 bases, with 10 bases between. Germline lookup yields CDR1 SGHTA and CDR2 FQGNSA. The CDR3 spans 14 residues. The CDR3 DNA is TGTGCCAGCAGCGGACAAGCCGGCAATCAGCCCCAGCATTTT. Its translation is CASSGQAGNQPQHF. The entire variable domain, with the rest obtained from reference TRBV7-2 and TRBJ1-5, is as follows: GAGVSQSPSNKVTEKGKDVELRCDPISGHTALYWYRQSLGQGLEFLIYFQGNSAPDKSGLPSDRFSAERTGGSVSTLTIQRTQQEDSAVYLCASSGQAGNQPQHFGDGTRLSIL.

The CDR3 here is CASRQGARGYTF. CDR3 nucleotide sequence: TGTGCCAGCAGACAGGGGGCGCGAGGCTACACCTTC. V usage is TRBV28 and J usage is TRBJ1-2; 9 nucleotides line up with TRBD1. Trimming removed 6 bases from V and 8 bases from J; junction bases left unmatched: 4. Germline V gives CDR1 MDHEN, CDR2 SYDVKM. The CDR3 is 12 amino acids.

The chain links TRBV6-5 to TRBJ1-2; D uncertain. The CDR3 loop spans 14 amino acids. Trimming pared 5 bases from V and 2 bases from J, leaving 12 bases between. The germline V gene encodes CDR1 MNHEY and CDR2 SVGAGI. CDR3 protein: CASSTSAGNYGYTF. The CDR3 region has the DNA TGTGCCAGCAGTACCTCGGCGGGAAACTATGGCTACACCTTC.

The chain links TRBV28 to TRBJ1-1; 9 bases align to TRBD1. The V gene end was trimmed by 6 bases and the J gene end by 5 bases; junction bases not matched to a gene: 7. The CDR3 is 14 amino acids. Germline V gives CDR1 MDHEN, CDR2 SYDVKM. CDR3 sequence reads: CASRTGGAGTEAFF. The CDR3, as DNA: TGTGCCAGCAGAACAGGGGGCGCGGGGACTGAAGCTTTCTTT.

V is TRBV9 and J is TRBJ2-2; D is possibly TRBD2 (5 bases). From germline, CDR1 is SGDLS and CDR2 YYNGEE. The V and J ends lost 4 bases and 4 bases respectively, with 14 bases between them. The CDR3 is 15 residues long. CDR3 in amino acids: CASSPRGLGTGELFF. CDR3 nucleotide sequence: TGTGCCAGCAGCCCTCGAGGGCTGGGCACCGGGGAGCTGTTTTTT.

CDR3 DNA sequence: TGCAGCGTTGAAAGATGGGCAGGGATTGAGAACACTGAAGCTTTCTTT. Translated, it gives CSVERWAGIENTEAFF. V is TRBV29-1 and J is TRBJ1-1; possible D gene TRBD1, 5 bases. Germline V gene data show CDR1 as SQVTM and CDR2 as ANQGSEA. The CDR3 has 16 amino acids. The V and J ends lost 2 bases and 1 base respectively, with 17 bases between them.

The chain employs TRBV6-5 and TRBJ2-7; perhaps TRBD2 as D (7 bases). CDR1 and CDR2 from the germline V gene are MNHEY and SVGAGI. V lost 8 bases and J 6 bases, leaving 14 bases between the germline ends. There are 12 residues in the CDR3. CDR3 nucleotide sequence: TGTGCCAGCGGGAGGGTAGGGGGCGAGCAGTACGTC. This codes for CASGRVGGEQYV.

The chain employs TRBV7-8 and TRBJ2-1; 13 bases match TRBD2. Germline V lookup: CDR1 SGHVS, CDR2 FQNEAQ. Losses at the gene ends were 4 bases for V and 4 bases for J; bases not matched to a gene: 4. The CDR3 runs to 16 residues. This CDR3 is CASSSGTSGAYNEQFF. The CDR3 nucleotides are TGTGCCAGCAGCTCCGGGACTAGCGGGGCGTACAATGAGCAGTTCTTC.

This clone was counted a few times. This rearrangement joins TRBV27 to TRBJ2-5; D is unresolved. The CDR3 sequence is 13 residues long. The ends were cut back, 2 bases at V and 5 bases at J, with 9 bases in the middle. Germline CDR1 reads MNHEY; CDR2 reads SMNVEV (reference sequence). CDR3 in amino acids: CASSLRLWETQYF. For the CDR3, the DNA is TGTGCCAGCAGTTTAAGACTTTGGGAGACCCAGTACTTC.

V and J are TRBV18 and TRBJ1-2; TRBD1 agrees at 9 bases. Germline CDR1 and CDR2: KGHSH and LQKENI. J gave up 8 bases and V 4 bases, and 8 bases lay outside the gene matches. This CDR3 is built from 14 residues. The CDR3 loop reads CASSLGQGSEGYTF. In DNA, the CDR3 is TGTGCCAGCTCACTGGGACAGGGATCAGAAGGCTACACCTTC.

The chain joins TRBV7-9 to TRBJ2-2, with 8 positions matching TRBD2. The CDR3 is 13 residues long. Per the germline V gene, CDR1 is SEHNR and CDR2 is FQNEAQ (reference sequence). The V and J ends lost 5 bases and 6 bases, in that order; junction bases with no gene match: 2. Written as DNA, the CDR3 is TGTGCCAGCAGCACCGGGGGGGCCGGGGAGCTGTTTTTT. It translates to CASSTGGAGELFF.

The chain carries TRBV11-3 and TRBJ2-3, with TRBD2 identical over 9 bases. Trimming took 7 bases from V and 2 from J; bases not matched to a gene: 13. The CDR3 length is 17 residues. Germline V gene sequence: CDR1 SGHNT, CDR2 YENEEA. Written as DNA, the CDR3 is TGTGCCAGCACCTCAAAACAGACTAGCGGAGACACAGATACGCAGTATTTT. Protein: CASTSKQTSGDTDTQYF.

The V call is TRBV9, the J call TRBJ2-2, with 7 bases that match TRBD2. This CDR3 spans 16 amino acids. Per the germline V gene, CDR1 is SGDLS and CDR2 is YYNGEE. The trim removed 0 bases at V and 4 bases at J, leaving 6 bases unmatched. The CDR3 sequence: CASSVDAGDTTGELFF. The CDR3 bases are TGTGCCAGCAGCGTAGACGCGGGGGATACCACCGGGGAGCTGTTTTTT. The full variable domain, rest sourced from reference TRBV9 and TRBJ2-2, is DSGVTQTPKHLITATGQRVTLRCSPRSGDLSVYWYQQSLDQGLQFLIQYYNGEERAKGNILERFSAQQFPDLHSELNLSSLELGDSALYFCASSVDAGDTTGELFFGEGSRLTVL.

The chain is built from TRBV3-1 (or the pseudogene TRBV3-2) and TRBJ2-5, with 12 bases identical to TRBD2. The CDR3 extends over 16 amino acids. Germline values: CDR1 LGHDT, CDR2 YNNKEL (reference sequence). After removal of 5 bases from V and 4 bases from J, the junction contained 8 bases not matched to a gene. The CDR3 region is CASSKLRTSGAETQYF. CDR3 in DNA: TGTGCCAGCAGCAAATTGCGGACTAGCGGGGCAGAGACCCAGTACTTC.

The J gene is TRBJ1-1, the V gene TRBV3-1 (or the pseudogene TRBV3-2); possibly TRBD1 for D (5 bases). The V gene lost 0 bases and the J gene lost 4 bases, with 12 bases spanning the gap. CDR1 is LGHDT, CDR2 YNNKEL, per germline (reference sequence). The CDR3 is 15 amino acids. The CDR3 is CASSQDLGDRTEAFF. CDR3 DNA sequence: TGTGCCAGCAGCCAAGATCTAGGGGATCGCACTGAAGCTTTCTTT.

In this sample, this clone turned up once. The chain uses TRBV27 and TRBJ1-2, with 8 bases matching TRBD1. Trimming cost V 10 bases and J 3 bases; bases outside gene matches: 16. Per germline, CDR1 MNHEY and CDR2 SMNVEV (reference sequence). This CDR3 comprises 16 residues. The CDR3 spells CATPPTRTGKHYGYTF. DNA of the CDR3: TGTGCCACCCCCCCGACCCGGACAGGGAAACACTATGGCTACACCTTC.

This chain uses TRBV5-1 with TRBJ2-6; 9 bases align to TRBD1. With V trimmed by 1 base and J by 0 bases, 5 bases remained unmatched. The germline V gene has CDR1 SGHRS and CDR2 YFSETQ. The CDR3 spans 18 residues. The CDR3 region is CASSLTGQGGSGANVLTF. The CDR3 DNA is TGCGCCAGCAGCTTGACGGGACAGGGCGGCTCTGGGGCCAACGTCCTGACTTTC.

A word on this clone: This sample also contains other DNA sequences that code for the same CDR3. The chain uses TRBV18 and TRBJ2-5, with D perhaps TRBD2 (6 bases). CDR1 and CDR2 (germline): KGHSH, LQKENI. The length of the CDR3 is 13 residues. V lost 3 bases, J lost 5 bases, and 10 bases lay in between. The CDR3 sequence is CASSPPGAETQYF. The CDR3 DNA reads TGTGCCAGCTCACCCCCGGGAGCCGAGACCCAGTACTTC.

Only one count was recorded for this clone. V and J are TRBV11-2 and TRBJ2-2, with TRBD2 matching 10 bases. This CDR3 contains 18 residues. Germline V gene data show CDR1 as SGHAT and CDR2 as FQNNGV. V lost 5 bases, J lost 5 bases, and 14 bases stayed unmatched. CDR3 nucleotides: TGTGCCAGCAGCGAACCGGGACTAGCGATGAAGGGAACCGGGGAGCTGTTTTTT. Protein: CASSEPGLAMKGTGELFF.

The chain uses TRBV18 and TRBJ2-1, with D maybe TRBD1 (6 bases). The CDR3 is made up of 14 amino acids. V dropped 3 bases and J dropped 1 base, with 7 bases sitting between them. CDR1 and CDR2 (germline): KGHSH, LQKENI. CDR3 sequence (DNA): TGTGCCAGCTCACCTGGACAGTCCTACAATGAGCAGTTCTTC. Amino acid sequence: CASSPGQSYNEQFF. Combining the CDR3 with reference TRBV18 and TRBJ2-1 gives the whole variable domain NAGVMQNPRHLVRRRGQEARLRCSPMKGHSHVYWYRQLPEEGLKFMVYLQKENIIDESGMPKERFSAEFPKEGPSILRIQQVVRGDSAAYFCASSPGQSYNEQFFGPGTRLTVL.

V gene TRBV21-1 combines with J gene TRBJ1-2; TRBD1 is the table's D call and was not checked against the DNA. TRBV21-1 constitutes a pseudogene. The CDR3 extends over 19 amino acids. The CDR3 nucleotides are TGTGCCAGCAGACATAACTTAACAGGGGGCGCAGAGCTGACTAACGGCTACACCTTC. Amino acid sequence: CASRHNLTGGAELTNGYTF.